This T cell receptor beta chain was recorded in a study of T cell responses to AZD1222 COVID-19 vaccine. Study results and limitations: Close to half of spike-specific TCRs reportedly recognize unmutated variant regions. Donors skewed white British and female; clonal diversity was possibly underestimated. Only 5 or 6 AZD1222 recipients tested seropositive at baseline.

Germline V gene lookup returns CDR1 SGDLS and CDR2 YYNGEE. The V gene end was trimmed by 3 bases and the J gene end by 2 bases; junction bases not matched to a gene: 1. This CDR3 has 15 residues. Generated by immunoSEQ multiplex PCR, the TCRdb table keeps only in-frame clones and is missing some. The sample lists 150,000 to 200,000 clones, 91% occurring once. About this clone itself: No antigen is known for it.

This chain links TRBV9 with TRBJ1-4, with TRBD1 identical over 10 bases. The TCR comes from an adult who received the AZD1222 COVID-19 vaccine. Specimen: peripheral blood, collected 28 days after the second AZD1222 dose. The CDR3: CASSGTGGTNEKLFF. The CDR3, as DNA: TGTGCCAGCAGCGGGACAGGGGGTACTAATGAAAAACTGTTTTTT.